This paragraph covers one T cell receptor (beta chain) sequence. This clone was detected ten times or more. The target of this receptor is not known. There are no base qualities to consult, and no much larger clone falls within one base. V was cut back by 4 bases and J by 6 bases, leaving a gap of 22 bases between them. CDR1 and CDR2 (MNHEY, SMNVEV) derive from the germline V gene (reference sequence). The CDR3 has 16 amino acids, counting the end cysteine and phenylalanine. Only the CDR3 DNA is retained, 48 bases long and in frame from the first base. The donors were healthy, HIV-negative adults who had no recently reported acute infections or vaccinations. Every donor was a Caucasian adult living in Nashville, Tennessee, USA. In the unsorted samples, approximately 82 million PBMCs were counted, and genomic DNA was extracted using the QIAamp DNA Blood Mini kit. After blood collection by leukapheresis, PBMCs were isolated using Ficoll-Histopaque density gradient centrifugation and then cryopreserved in the vapor phase of liquid nitrogen.

The sample originates from a study of shared clonotypes between healthy human individuals (dated by TCRdb to 2020 to 2022). For context, the study as a whole: Three men and two women, aged 18 to 49 years, made up the cohort. Blood TCR repertoires of about five healthy adults were deeply sequenced to estimate repertoire size and the extent of clonotype sharing between individuals. Libraries were prepared and TCR repertoires were sequenced by different laboratories using diverse techniques, in order to increase sequencing depth and limit assay-specific biases. Between about 0.9 and 8.9 billion PBMCs per donor were obtained by leukapheresis.

Using the deep immunoSEQ assay, multiplex PCR amplified TCR CDR3 regions from genomic DNA. Genomic DNA extracted from each cell subset was distributed evenly over all wells of several immunoSEQ 96-well plates, and each plate served as one replicate. Each replicate PCR for unsorted PBMC received around 330 ng genomic DNA, equal to tens of thousands of T cell genomes. Ten immunoSEQ deep assay plates were used to sequence the unsorted PBMC genomic DNA. Purified libraries were quantified with a Qubit 3.0 fluorometer, sized on a Bioanalyzer 2100, and re-quantified with the KAPA Library Quantification kit. Every immunoSEQ 96-well plate was sequenced on a dedicated single-read 150-cycle Illumina NextSeq 550 flow cell. The authors processed their data as follows. Because only junctional sequences without quality scores were contained in the immunoSEQ output, filtering matching that applied to full-length reads could not be performed. To assign V/J genes and CDR3, sequences were annotated using PyIR, a Python wrapper for IgBLAST v1.9, with IMGT germline references. Any read was removed if the V/J assignment was weak (E-value above 1e-6), the CDR3 was missing, or the read contained stop codons, out-of-frame junctions, or ambiguous translated residues. V3J clonotypes were defined as sequences sharing an identical inferred V gene, J gene, and CDR3 amino acid sequence. To compute the percentage overlap between repertoires, the number of shared unique clonotypes was divided by the size of the smaller repertoire. Three approaches were used to assess repertoire richness: RTK rarefaction, the Chao1 estimator, and Recon v2.1 estimates of unobserved clonotypes. Held by TCRdb, this immuneACCESS table contains in-frame sequences only and omits some clones. Under half of the omission traces to an unresolved V gene where checked; the cause of the rest is unknown. The V and J calls and the clone size are those of that table, but D and trimming were determined from the DNA. Recorded for this sample are about 520,000 clones; over 70% of them occurred a single time. Of the sample, roughly 13% falls within the top ten clones.

General findings and caveats noted by the study authors: Based on pairwise subsampling, the degree of clonotype sharing among donors was expected to be affected by sequencing depth. Sampling was limited to blood, and TCR repertoires in tissue likely differ from TCR repertoires in blood. The small number of donors limited the genetic and exposure-history diversity represented.

Source material: PBMCs. This receptor was identified in a middle-aged woman in good health. Some clones in this sample may be carry-over from other donors' samples. The rearranged segments are TRBV27 and TRBJ2-7; TRBD1 might be the D gene, on 5 matching bases. This receptor carries the CDR3 CASSSFAGPGATEQYF. The nucleotides read TGTGCCAGCAGTTCGTTTGCAGGGCCGGGCGCCACCGAGCAGTACTTC.